The 32 T cell receptor beta chains below all came from one sample that was sequenced in a study of blood T cell repertoires in COVID-19. Only in-frame clones appear in the TCRdb table, and some are missing; sequencing was by immunoSEQ multiplex PCR. The sample lists about 250,000 clones; more than 80% were seen once. Sequenced: PBMCs or T cells enriched from blood (not recorded which). The receptors here all came from a woman aged 18-30 years who had recovered from COVID-19.

This rearrangement joins TRBV10-3 to TRBJ1-6; 9 bases line up with TRBD1. Germline V CDR1 and CDR2: ENHRY, SYGVKD. This CDR3 contains 16 residues. V lost 6 bases, J lost 7 bases, and 10 bases stayed unmatched. The CDR3 bases are TGTGCCATCAGGGGAGAGGGGACAGGGCAAAATTCACCCCTCCACTTT. It is translated as CAIRGEGTGQNSPLHF.

The rearrangement joins TRBV5-1 to TRBJ2-2, with TRBD2 identical over 13 bases. The CDR3 contains 18 residues. V lost 5 bases to trimming and J lost 4 bases; unmatched junction nucleotides: 11. Germline loops: CDR1 SGHRS, CDR2 YFSETQ. The CDR3 DNA reads as TGCGCCAGCAGGGGCGGACTAGCGGGGGCTATGGGCACCGGGGAGCTGTTTTTT. It yields the protein CASRGGLAGAMGTGELFF.

The chain has TRBV27 and TRBJ2-1, with 7 bases fitting TRBD1. V was pared by 4 bases and J by 6 bases, with 18 bases of the junction left unmatched. This CDR3 is built from 18 residues. Germline assignment: CDR1 MNHEY and CDR2 SMNVEV (reference sequence). The chain's CDR3 is CASSSTDSDRVVSNEQFF. The DNA for the CDR3 is TGTGCCAGCAGTTCAACCGATTCCGACAGGGTAGTTTCCAATGAGCAGTTCTTC.

This chain joins TRBV13 and TRBJ2-3; TRBD2 aligns across 10 bases. Germline loops: CDR1 PRHDT, CDR2 FYEKMQ (reference sequence). CDR3 length equals 18 residues. V shed 1 base, J shed 3 bases, and the junction held 10 bases outside the gene matches. The CDR3 nucleotides are TGTGCCAGCAGCTTAGCCCCCAGGCTAGCGGGGGAGACAGATACGCAGTATTTT. Translated: CASSLAPRLAGETDTQYF.

V and J are TRBV9 and TRBJ1-3; TRBD1 aligns across 8 bases. The length of the CDR3 is 15 residues. J gave up 1 base and V 4 bases, and 4 bases lay outside the gene matches. CDR1 is SGDLS and CDR2 is YYNGEE in the germline V gene. The CDR3 sequence: CASSPQGGSGNTIYF. CDR3 DNA: TGTGCCAGCAGCCCACAGGGGGGATCTGGAAACACCATATATTTT. Looking up the rest from reference TRBV9 and TRBJ1-3 gives the full variable domain: DSGVTQTPKHLITATGQRVTLRCSPRSGDLSVYWYQQSLDQGLQFLIQYYNGEERAKGNILERFSAQQFPDLHSELNLSSLELGDSALYFCASSPQGGSGNTIYFGEGSWLTVV.

V and J are TRBV30 and TRBJ2-2; tentatively, D is TRBD2 (6 bases). Germline V CDR1 and CDR2: GTSNPN, SVGIG (reference sequence). This CDR3 contains 14 residues. V lost 4 bases, J lost 4 bases, and 13 bases lay in between. The CDR3 reads CAWIAGPGTGELFF. The CDR3 coding sequence is TGTGCCTGGATTGCGGGGCCGGGCACCGGGGAGCTGTTTTTT.

This chain joins TRBV3-1 (or the pseudogene TRBV3-2) and TRBJ2-5, with TRBD1 matching 8 bases. J lost 4 bases, V lost 0 bases, and 7 bases had no gene match. CDR3 size: 16 residues. Germline CDR1 LGHDT, CDR2 YNNKEL (reference sequence). The CDR3 nucleotides are TGTGCCAGCAGCCAAGACAGGGGGCTCTTTTTAGAGACCCAGTACTTC. It specifies CASSQDRGLFLETQYF.

V is TRBV9 and J is TRBJ2-2; 9 bases align to TRBD1. Germline V gene data show CDR1 as SGDLS and CDR2 as YYNGEE. V lost 3 bases to trimming and J lost 2 bases; unmatched junction nucleotides: 8. The CDR3 runs to 17 residues. The CDR3 sequence: CASSGTGALVNTGELFF. The CDR3 nucleotides are TGTGCCAGCAGCGGGACAGGGGCTCTTGTAAACACCGGGGAGCTGTTTTTT. The full variable domain, rest sourced from reference TRBV9 and TRBJ2-2, is DSGVTQTPKHLITATGQRVTLRCSPRSGDLSVYWYQQSLDQGLQFLIQYYNGEERAKGNILERFSAQQFPDLHSELNLSSLELGDSALYFCASSGTGALVNTGELFFGEGSRLTVL.

This chain connects TRBV3-1 (or the pseudogene TRBV3-2) to TRBJ2-2; a possible D gene is TRBD2 (5 bases). The CDR3 has 16 amino acids. Germline loops: CDR1 LGHDT, CDR2 YNNKEL (reference sequence). Trimming took off 5 bases at V and 5 bases at J, with 18 bases between the two ends. The CDR3: CASSTPGPSGTGELFF. Here the CDR3 DNA reads TGTGCCAGCAGCACGCCGGGCCCCTCGGGGACCGGGGAGCTGTTTTTT.

The CDR3 is CSVAEPGRSSPLHF. DNA of the CDR3: TGCAGCGTCGCCGAACCCGGGAGGAGTTCACCCCTCCACTTT. J is TRBJ1-6 and V is TRBV29-1; D gene ambiguous. The V gene lost 6 bases and the J gene lost 9 bases, with 18 bases spanning the gap. The CDR3 contains 14 residues. Germline CDR1 and CDR2: SQVTM and ANQGSEA.

This sequence joins TRBV3-1 (or the pseudogene TRBV3-2) and TRBJ2-7, with 10 bases aligning to TRBD2. Looked up from germline, CDR1 is LGHDT and CDR2 is YNNKEL (reference sequence). Trimming at V came to 3 bases and at J to 2 bases, leaving 7 bases not matched to a gene. The CDR3 has 16 amino acids. The DNA of the CDR3 is TGTGCCAGCAGCCAGGGTCTAGCGGGGGACCCCTACGAGCAGTACTTC. It is translated as CASSQGLAGDPYEQYF.

The chain uses TRBV27 and TRBJ1-1, with unresolved D. V was cut by 7 bases and J by 0 bases, with 18 bases left in between. This CDR3 is 16 amino acids long. Germline V gives CDR1 MNHEY, CDR2 SMNVEV (reference sequence). The CDR3 reads CASTPGKGYMNTEAFF. CDR3 in DNA: TGTGCCAGCACCCCCGGGAAGGGTTACATGAACACTGAAGCTTTCTTT.

The rearrangement joins TRBV12-5 to TRBJ1-5, with D possibly TRBD1 on 6 matching bases. V dropped 0 bases and J dropped 0 bases, with 15 bases sitting between them. Per germline, CDR1 LGHNT and CDR2 FRNRAP. This CDR3 comprises 18 residues. The CDR3 protein is CASGLVLWGLNSNQPQHF. DNA for the CDR3: TGTGCTAGTGGTTTGGTACTTTGGGGGCTAAATAGCAATCAGCCCCAGCATTTT.

This clone is a singleton in its sample. The chain recombines TRBV2 with TRBJ2-1, with 7 positions matching TRBD2. The CDR3 is 17 amino acids. The trim removed 7 bases at V and 3 bases at J, leaving 15 bases unmatched. Germline assignment: CDR1 SNHLY and CDR2 FYNNEI. The CDR3, as DNA: TGTGCCAGCACCATAGAGGGCGGGAGCCTAAACTACAATGAGCAGTTCTTC. Translated, it gives CASTIEGGSLNYNEQFF.

The J gene is TRBJ1-2, the V gene TRBV5-1; D is possibly TRBD1 (5 bases). Trimming left V 4 bases short and J 7 bases short, with 17 bases between. The germline gives CDR1 SGHRS, CDR2 YFSETQ. The CDR3 has 14 residues. In DNA form, the CDR3 reads TGCGCCAGCAGCACTACATCTGGACATGCTGGCTACACCTTC. Its translation is CASSTTSGHAGYTF. The variable domain in full, completed from reference TRBV5-1 and TRBJ1-2, reads KAGVTQTPRYLIKTRGQQVTLSCSPISGHRSVSWYQQTPGQGLQFLFEYFSETQRNKGNFPGRFSGRQFSNSRSEMNVSTLELGDSALYLCASSTTSGHAGYTFGSGTRLTVV.

This rearrangement joins TRBV2 to TRBJ1-2; D is undetermined. This CDR3 region has 12 residues. V lost 2 bases and J lost 5, with 6 bases in between. Germline V gives CDR1 SNHLY, CDR2 FYNNEI. CDR3 nucleotides: TGTGCCAGCAGTGAAACAGCATATGGCTACACCTTC. This sequence encodes CASSETAYGYTF.

This chain connects TRBV28 to TRBJ2-7, with D possibly TRBD2 on 6 matching bases. CDR3 size: 15 residues. Germline lookup yields CDR1 MDHEN and CDR2 SYDVKM. V was trimmed by 7 bases and J by 0 bases, leaving 16 bases between them. The CDR3 region is CASIRAGLSSYEQYF. CDR3 nucleotide sequence: TGTGCCAGCATCCGGGCGGGGCTTAGCTCCTACGAGCAGTACTTC.

The V call is TRBV21-1, the J call TRBJ2-7; the listed D gene, TRBD1, was not tested against the DNA. TRBV21-1 is a pseudogene. The CDR3 length is 14 residues. CDR3 loop: CASSGQGARDEQYF. Here the CDR3 DNA reads TGTGCCAGCAGCGGACAGGGGGCGAGGGACGAGCAGTACTTC.

The sample holds one count of this clone. V usage is TRBV27 and J usage is TRBJ2-3, with D possibly TRBD2 on 7 matching bases. Germline V CDR1 and CDR2: MNHEY, SMNVEV (reference sequence). The CDR3 runs to 15 residues. The ends were cut back, 2 bases at V and 1 base at J, with 10 bases in the middle. The CDR3 reads CASSLGGAGTDTQYF. CDR3 nucleotides: TGTGCCAGCAGTTTAGGGGGGGCTGGCACAGATACGCAGTATTTT.

The rearrangement links TRBV11-2 to TRBJ1-2; TRBD1 aligns across 8 bases. The length of the CDR3 is 15 residues. The V gene's germline CDR1 is SGHAT and CDR2 FQNNGV. V lost 2 bases to trimming and J lost 6 bases; unmatched junction nucleotides: 8. Here the CDR3 reads CASSLSQLDRDGYTF. The DNA of the CDR3 is TGTGCCAGCAGCTTAAGTCAGTTGGACAGGGATGGCTACACCTTC.

J is TRBJ2-2 and V is TRBV2, with TRBD2 identical over 7 bases. After removal of 4 bases from V and 4 bases from J, the junction contained 6 bases not matched to a gene. The CDR3 totals 15 residues. Germline V CDR1 and CDR2: SNHLY, FYNNEI. The DNA for the CDR3 is TGTGCCAGCAGTGGCCTGGGGGGGTCCACCGGGGAGCTGTTTTTT. Residues: CASSGLGGSTGELFF.

The chain links TRBV29-1 to TRBJ1-2; D unclear. CDR3 length equals 12 residues. CDR1 is SQVTM, CDR2 ANQGSEA, per germline. V gave up 3 bases and J gave up 8 bases, with 13 bases separating them. The CDR3 DNA follows: TGCAGCGTTGACCTTGATAGAGAGGGCTACACCTTC. Protein: CSVDLDREGYTF. The complete variable domain, with remaining parts taken from reference TRBV29-1 and TRBJ1-2, reads SAVISQKPSRDICQRGTSLTIQCQVDSQVTMMFWYRQQPGQSLTLIATANQGSEATYESGFVIDKFPISRPNLTFSTLTVSNMSPEDSSIYLCSVDLDREGYTFGSGTRLTVV.

The chain uses TRBV4-1 and TRBJ2-4, with 7 bases fitting TRBD1. Germline V gives CDR1 MGHRA, CDR2 YSYEKL. The CDR3 contains 17 residues. The ends lost 0 bases at V and 1 base at J; junction bases unmatched: 6. CDR3: CASSQEQGLTAKNIQYF. CDR3 bases: TGCGCCAGCAGCCAAGAACAGGGGTTGACGGCCAAAAACATTCAGTACTTC.

The chain recombines TRBV19 with TRBJ2-7, with D tentatively TRBD2 (6 bases). V lost 2 bases and J lost 2, with 10 bases in between. Germline CDR1 is LNHDA and CDR2 is SQIVND (reference sequence). CDR3 length: 14 residues. DNA of the CDR3: TGTGCCAGTAGTATATCACCGGGGGCCTACGAGCAGTACTTC. It specifies CASSISPGAYEQYF.

The gene calls are TRBV29-1 and TRBJ1-5, with D maybe TRBD1 (5 bases). Germline CDR1 reads SQVTM; CDR2 reads ANQGSEA. Trimming took off 4 bases at V and 4 bases at J, with 14 bases between the two ends. This CDR3 is built from 14 residues. CDR3 loop: CSVGEGRANQPQHF. DNA for the CDR3: TGCAGCGTTGGAGAGGGCAGGGCGAATCAGCCCCAGCATTTT.

This rearrangement joins TRBV5-4 to TRBJ2-1; 11 nucleotides align to TRBD1. CDR3 length equals 16 residues. Trimming cost V 4 bases and J 2 bases; bases outside gene matches: 5. Germline V gene data show CDR1 as SGHNT and CDR2 as YYREEE (reference sequence). CDR3 residues: CASSPPGQGAYNEQFF. The CDR3 coding sequence is TGTGCCAGCAGCCCGCCGGGACAGGGGGCCTACAATGAGCAGTTCTTC.

The chain carries TRBV6-5 and TRBJ1-1, with a weak D call TRBD1 (6 bases). Germline CDR1 is MNHEY and CDR2 is SVGAGI. The CDR3 runs to 13 residues. Trimming removed 7 bases at V and 0 bases at J, with 9 bases between. The CDR3 sequence: CASTQGLNTEAFF. CDR3 nucleotide sequence: TGTGCCAGCACCCAGGGGTTGAACACTGAAGCTTTCTTT.

The chain is built from TRBV5-1 and TRBJ1-2; 7 bases align to TRBD1. CDR3 length: 13 residues. The V and J ends lost 4 bases and 7 bases, in that order; junction bases with no gene match: 7. The germline gives CDR1 SGHRS, CDR2 YFSETQ. The CDR3 coding sequence is TGCGCCAGCAGCAGCCGGGACAGAGGTGGCTACACCTTC. Amino acid sequence: CASSSRDRGGYTF.

The chain uses TRBV15 and TRBJ1-5; D call uncertain. The CDR3 length is 16 residues. Per the germline V gene, CDR1 is LNHNV and CDR2 is YYDKDF (reference sequence). The V end was cut by 1 base, the J end by 0 bases, with 10 bases between. The CDR3 region has the DNA TGTGCCACCAGCAGAGTTCTGGGAGGTAGCAATCAGCCCCAGCATTTT. Its protein is CATSRVLGGSNQPQHF.

This chain connects TRBV6-1 to TRBJ1-2; D might be TRBD1 (5 bases). CDR3 length: 14 residues. V was clipped by 2 bases and J by 4 bases, with 11 bases between them. Looked up from germline, CDR1 is MNHNS and CDR2 is SASEGT. CDR3 sequence: CASSERLDTYGYTF. CDR3 coding DNA: TGTGCCAGCAGTGAAAGATTGGACACCTATGGCTACACCTTC.

The rearrangement joins TRBV14 to TRBJ1-1; 8 nucleotides line up with TRBD1. J was trimmed by 8 bases and V by 4 bases; bases with no gene match: 3. Germline-derived CDR1 and CDR2 are SGHDN and FVKESK. The CDR3 spans 12 residues. Written as DNA, the CDR3 is TGTGCCAGCAGCCCGGGACAGGTAGAAGCTTTCTTT. Translation gives CASSPGQVEAFF.

J is TRBJ2-2 and V is TRBV10-2; D might be TRBD2 (6 bases). Germline CDR1 is WSHSY and CDR2 is SAAADI. The CDR3 has 15 residues. Trimming took off 8 bases at V and 5 bases at J, with 18 bases between the two ends. The chain's CDR3 is CASHLRAGKTGELFF. CDR3 sequence (DNA): TGCGCCAGCCACCTACGGGCGGGGAAGACCGGGGAGCTGTTTTTT.